This T cell receptor beta chain was recorded in a study of cytomegalovirus exposure and HLA in healthy donors. Findings and limits, study-wide: The study put about 180 TCR beta chains on its list as cytomegalovirus-associated.

Though probably carrying unrecorded immune exposures, donors were nominally healthy at sampling. Germline CDR1 and CDR2: SGDLS and YYNGEE. With 3 bases removed from V and 3 bases from J, the gap between germline ends came to 13 bases. The CDR3 extends over 14 amino acids. Primers included in the PCR were 60 Vbeta and 13 Jbeta primers. The data were produced by immunoSEQ multiplex PCR, yet TCRdb's version contains in-frame clones alone and is incomplete. The sample records some 170,000 clones, over 70% being singletons. As for this clone: Its matching antigen is unknown.

The V gene is TRBV9, the J gene TRBJ2-7; D may be TRBD1 (6 bases). The sequenced material came from PBMCs. This TCR was sampled from a woman aged 60-70 years in good health and CMV-seropositive. The CDR3 bases are TGTGCCAGCAGCGCTCAACAGGGTTTCTACGAGCAGTACTTC. Translating it yields CASSAQQGFYEQYF.